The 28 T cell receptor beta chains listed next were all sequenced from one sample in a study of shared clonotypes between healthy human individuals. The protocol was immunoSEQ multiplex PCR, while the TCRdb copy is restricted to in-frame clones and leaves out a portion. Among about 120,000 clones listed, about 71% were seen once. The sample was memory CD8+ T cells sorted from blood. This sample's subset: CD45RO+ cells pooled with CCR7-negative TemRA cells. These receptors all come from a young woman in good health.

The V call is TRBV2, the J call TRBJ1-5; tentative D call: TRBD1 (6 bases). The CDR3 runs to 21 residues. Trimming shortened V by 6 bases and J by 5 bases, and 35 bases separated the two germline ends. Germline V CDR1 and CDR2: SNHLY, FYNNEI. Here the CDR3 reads CASSGPGATGHPPGGHQPQHF. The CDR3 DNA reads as TGTGCCAGCAGCGGTCCAGGAGCCACGGGACACCCACCGGGGGGGCATCAGCCCCAGCATTTT. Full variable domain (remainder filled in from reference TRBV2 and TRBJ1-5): EPEVTQTPSHQVTQMGQEVILRCVPISNHLYFYWYRQILGQKVEFLVSFYNNEISEKSEIFDDQFSVERPDGSNFTLKIRSTKLEDSAMYFCASSGPGATGHPPGGHQPQHFGDGTRLSIL.

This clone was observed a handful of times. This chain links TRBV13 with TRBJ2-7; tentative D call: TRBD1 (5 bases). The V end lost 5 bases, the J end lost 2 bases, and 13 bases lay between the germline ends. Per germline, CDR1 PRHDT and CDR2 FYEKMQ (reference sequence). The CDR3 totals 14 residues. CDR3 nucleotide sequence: TGTGCCAGCAGCGGGGAAGGCAGGGCCTACGAGCAGTACTTC. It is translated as CASSGEGRAYEQYF.

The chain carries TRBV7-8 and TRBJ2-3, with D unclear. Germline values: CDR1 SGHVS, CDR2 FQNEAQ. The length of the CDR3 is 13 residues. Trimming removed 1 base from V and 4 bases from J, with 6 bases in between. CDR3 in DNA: TGTGCCAGCAGCTTAGATCGGTCAGATACGCAGTATTTT. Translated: CASSLDRSDTQYF. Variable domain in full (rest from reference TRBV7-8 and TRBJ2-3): GAGVSQSPRYKVAKRGQDVALRCDPISGHVSLFWYQQALGQGPEFLTYFQNEAQLDKSGLPSDRFFAERPEGSVSTLKIQRTQQEDSAVYLCASSLDRSDTQYFGPGTRLTVL.

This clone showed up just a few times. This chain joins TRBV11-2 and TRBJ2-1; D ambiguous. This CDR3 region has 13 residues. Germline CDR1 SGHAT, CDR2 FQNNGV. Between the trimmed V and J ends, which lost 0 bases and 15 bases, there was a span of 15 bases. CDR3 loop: CASSLENMGSRFF. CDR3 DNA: TGTGCCAGCAGCTTAGAAAACATGGGATCGCGGTTCTTC. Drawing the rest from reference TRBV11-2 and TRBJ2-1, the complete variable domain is EAGVAQSPRYKIIEKRQSVAFWCNPISGHATLYWYQQILGQGPKLLIQFQNNGVVDDSQLPKDRFSAERLKGVDSTLKIQPAKLEDSAVYLCASSLENMGSRFFGPGTRLTVL.

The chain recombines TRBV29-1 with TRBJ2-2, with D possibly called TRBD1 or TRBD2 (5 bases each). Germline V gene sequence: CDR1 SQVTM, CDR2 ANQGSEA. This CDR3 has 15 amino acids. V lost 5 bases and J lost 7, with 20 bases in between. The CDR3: CSVSDRDRGYGELFF. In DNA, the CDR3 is TGCAGCGTTTCTGACCGGGACCGGGGATACGGGGAGCTGTTTTTT.

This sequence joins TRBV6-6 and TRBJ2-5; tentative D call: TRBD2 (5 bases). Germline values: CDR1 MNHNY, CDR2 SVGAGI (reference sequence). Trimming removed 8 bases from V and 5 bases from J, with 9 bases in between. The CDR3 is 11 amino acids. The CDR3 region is CASGSGETQYF. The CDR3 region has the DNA TGTGCCAGCGGTTCGGGGGAGACCCAGTACTTC.

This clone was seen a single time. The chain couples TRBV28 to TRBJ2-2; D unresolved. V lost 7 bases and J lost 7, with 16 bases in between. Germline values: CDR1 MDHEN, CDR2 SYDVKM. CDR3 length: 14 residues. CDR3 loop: CASTLGGVSGELFF. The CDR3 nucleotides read TGTGCCAGCACACTCGGCGGAGTCAGCGGGGAGCTGTTTTTT.

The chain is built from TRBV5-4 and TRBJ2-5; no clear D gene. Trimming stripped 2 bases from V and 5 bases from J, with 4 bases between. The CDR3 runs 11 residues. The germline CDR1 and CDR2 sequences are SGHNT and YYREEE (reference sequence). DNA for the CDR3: TGTGCCAGCAGCTTTGGGGAGACCCAGTACTTC. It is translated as CASSFGETQYF.

The CDR3: CASSLGGLAFHNEQFF. The CDR3 coding sequence is TGTGCCAGCAGCTTAGGAGGACTAGCGTTTCACAATGAGCAGTTCTTC. The chain carries TRBV7-2 and TRBJ2-1, with 9 bases fitting TRBD2. The trim removed 1 base at V and 5 bases at J, leaving 6 bases unmatched. Germline CDR1 and CDR2: SGHTA and FQGNSA. This CDR3 is built from 16 residues.

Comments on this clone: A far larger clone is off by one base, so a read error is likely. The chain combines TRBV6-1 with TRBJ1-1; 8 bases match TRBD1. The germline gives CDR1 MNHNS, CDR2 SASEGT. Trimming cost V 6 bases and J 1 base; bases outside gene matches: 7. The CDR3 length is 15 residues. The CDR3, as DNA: TGTGCCAGCAGCCCAGGACAGGGACGGAACACTGAAGCTTTCTTT. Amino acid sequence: CASSPGQGRNTEAFF.

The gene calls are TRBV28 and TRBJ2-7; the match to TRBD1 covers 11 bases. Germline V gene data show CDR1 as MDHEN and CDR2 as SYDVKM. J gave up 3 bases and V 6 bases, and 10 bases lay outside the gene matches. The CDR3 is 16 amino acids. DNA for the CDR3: TGTGCCAGCAGCCCAAGACCCGGGACAGGGGGCTACGAGCAGTACTTC. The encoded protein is CASSPRPGTGGYEQYF.

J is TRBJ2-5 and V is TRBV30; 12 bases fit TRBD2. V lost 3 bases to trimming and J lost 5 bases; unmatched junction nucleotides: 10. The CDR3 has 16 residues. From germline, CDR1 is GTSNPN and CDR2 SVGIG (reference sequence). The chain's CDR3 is CAWSALAGGPRETQYF. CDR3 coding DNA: TGTGCCTGGAGCGCGCTAGCGGGAGGGCCCCGGGAGACCCAGTACTTC.

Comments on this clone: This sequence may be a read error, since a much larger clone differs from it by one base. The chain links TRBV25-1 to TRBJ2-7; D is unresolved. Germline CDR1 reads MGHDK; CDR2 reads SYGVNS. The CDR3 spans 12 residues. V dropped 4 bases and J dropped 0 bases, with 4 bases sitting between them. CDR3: CASSGGSYEQYF. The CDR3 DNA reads TGTGCCAGCAGTGGGGGCTCCTACGAGCAGTACTTC.

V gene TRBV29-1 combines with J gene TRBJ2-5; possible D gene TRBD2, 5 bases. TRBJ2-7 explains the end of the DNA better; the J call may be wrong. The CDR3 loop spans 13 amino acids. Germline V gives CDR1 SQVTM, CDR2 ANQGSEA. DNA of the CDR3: TGCAGCGTTGAGAGGGCCGAGACGGACGAGCAGTACTTC. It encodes CSVERAETDEQYF.

The CDR3 here is CASSPMILGNEQYF. The CDR3 DNA is TGTGCCAGCAGCCCTATGATATTGGGCAACGAGCAGTACTTC. The genes are TRBV2 and TRBJ2-5; D gene unclear. The J call could be wrong; TRBJ2-7 is a better fit for the DNA end. In germline, CDR1 is SNHLY, CDR2 FYNNEI. This CDR3 is built from 14 residues.

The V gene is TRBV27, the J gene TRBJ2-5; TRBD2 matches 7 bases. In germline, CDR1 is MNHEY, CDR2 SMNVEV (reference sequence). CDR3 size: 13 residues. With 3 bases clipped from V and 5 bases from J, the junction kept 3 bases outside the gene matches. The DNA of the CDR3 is TGTGCCAGCAGTTTCCGGGAGGATGAGACCCAGTACTTC. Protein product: CASSFREDETQYF.

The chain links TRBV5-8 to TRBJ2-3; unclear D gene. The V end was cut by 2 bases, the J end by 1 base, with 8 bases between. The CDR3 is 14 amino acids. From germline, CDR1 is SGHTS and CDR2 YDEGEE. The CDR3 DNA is TGTGCCAGCAGCTTTAGTGGGGGCACAGATACGCAGTATTTT. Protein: CASSFSGGTDTQYF.

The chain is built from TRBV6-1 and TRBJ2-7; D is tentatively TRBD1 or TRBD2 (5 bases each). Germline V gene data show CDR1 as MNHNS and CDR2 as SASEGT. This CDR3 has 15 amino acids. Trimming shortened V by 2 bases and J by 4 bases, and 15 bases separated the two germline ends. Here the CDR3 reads CASSESTGGGYEQYF. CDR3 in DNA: TGTGCCAGCAGTGAAAGCACAGGAGGTGGGTACGAGCAGTACTTC.

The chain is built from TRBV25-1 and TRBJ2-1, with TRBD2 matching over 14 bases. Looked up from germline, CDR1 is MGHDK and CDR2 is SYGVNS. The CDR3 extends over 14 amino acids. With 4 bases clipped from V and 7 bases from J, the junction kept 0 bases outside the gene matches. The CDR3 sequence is CASSGTSGRNEQFF. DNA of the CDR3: TGTGCCAGCAGTGGGACTAGCGGGAGGAATGAGCAGTTCTTC.

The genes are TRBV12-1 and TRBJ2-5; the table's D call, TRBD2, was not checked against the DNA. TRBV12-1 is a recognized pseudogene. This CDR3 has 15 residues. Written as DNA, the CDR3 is TGTGCCAGCAGCTCAAGCGGGAGGGCAAGAGAGACCCAGTACTTC. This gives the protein CASSSSGRARETQYF.

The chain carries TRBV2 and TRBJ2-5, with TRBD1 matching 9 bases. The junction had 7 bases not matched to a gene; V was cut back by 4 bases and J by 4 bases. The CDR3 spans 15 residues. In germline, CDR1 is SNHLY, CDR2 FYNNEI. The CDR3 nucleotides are TGTGCCAGCAGTGGACAGCGGACAGGGGTAGAGACCCAGTACTTC. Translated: CASSGQRTGVETQYF.

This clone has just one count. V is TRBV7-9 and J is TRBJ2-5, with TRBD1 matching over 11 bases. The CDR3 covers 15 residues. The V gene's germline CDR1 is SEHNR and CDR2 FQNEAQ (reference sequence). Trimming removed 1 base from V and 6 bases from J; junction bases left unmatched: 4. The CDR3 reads CASSLGTGGAKTQYF. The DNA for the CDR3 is TGTGCCAGCAGCTTAGGGACAGGGGGCGCGAAGACCCAGTACTTC.

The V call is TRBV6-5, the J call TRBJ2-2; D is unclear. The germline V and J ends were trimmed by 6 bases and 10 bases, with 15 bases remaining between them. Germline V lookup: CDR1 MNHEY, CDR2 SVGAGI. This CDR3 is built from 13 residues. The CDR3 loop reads CASRGSWVLELFF. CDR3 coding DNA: TGTGCCAGCAGGGGTAGCTGGGTTCTGGAGCTGTTTTTT.

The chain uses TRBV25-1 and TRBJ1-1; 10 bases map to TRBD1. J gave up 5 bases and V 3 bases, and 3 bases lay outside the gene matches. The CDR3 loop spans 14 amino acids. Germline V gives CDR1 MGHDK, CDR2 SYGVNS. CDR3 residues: CASSEDRGGTEAFF. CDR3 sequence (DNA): TGTGCCAGCAGTGAGGACAGGGGGGGGACTGAAGCTTTCTTT. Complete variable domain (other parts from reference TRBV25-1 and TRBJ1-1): EADIYQTPRYLVIGTGKKITLECSQTMGHDKMYWYQQDPGMELHLIHYSYGVNSTEKGDLSSESTVSRIRTEHFPLTLESARPSHTSQYLCASSEDRGGTEAFFGQGTRLTVV.

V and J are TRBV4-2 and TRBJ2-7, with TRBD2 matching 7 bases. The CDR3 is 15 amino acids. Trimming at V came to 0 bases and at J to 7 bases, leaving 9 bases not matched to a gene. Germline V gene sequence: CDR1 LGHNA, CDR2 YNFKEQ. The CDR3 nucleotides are TGTGCCAGCAGCCAAGAGACTAGCCCCGGTCGGGAGCAGTACTTC. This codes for CASSQETSPGREQYF.

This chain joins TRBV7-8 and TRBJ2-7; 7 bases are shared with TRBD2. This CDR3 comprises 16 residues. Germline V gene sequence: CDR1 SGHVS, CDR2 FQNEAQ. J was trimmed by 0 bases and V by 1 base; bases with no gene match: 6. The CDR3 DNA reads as TGTGCCAGCAGCTTAGGAGCTAGCGGTAGCTCCTACGAGCAGTACTTC. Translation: CASSLGASGSSYEQYF.

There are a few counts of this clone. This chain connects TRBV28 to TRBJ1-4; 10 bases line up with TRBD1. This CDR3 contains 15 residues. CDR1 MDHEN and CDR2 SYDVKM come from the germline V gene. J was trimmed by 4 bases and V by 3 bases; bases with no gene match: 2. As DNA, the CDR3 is TGTGCCAGCAGTTTCTGGACAGGGGGTAATGAAAAACTGTTTTTT. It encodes CASSFWTGGNEKLFF.

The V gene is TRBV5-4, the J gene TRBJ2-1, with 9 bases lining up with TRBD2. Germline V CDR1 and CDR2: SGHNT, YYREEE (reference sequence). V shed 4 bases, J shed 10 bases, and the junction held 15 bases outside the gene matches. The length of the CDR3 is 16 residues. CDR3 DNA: TGTGCCAGCAGCACCGGGCGGGGGGGCTTTCCGCGAGAGCAGTTCTTC. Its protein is CASSTGRGGFPREQFF.